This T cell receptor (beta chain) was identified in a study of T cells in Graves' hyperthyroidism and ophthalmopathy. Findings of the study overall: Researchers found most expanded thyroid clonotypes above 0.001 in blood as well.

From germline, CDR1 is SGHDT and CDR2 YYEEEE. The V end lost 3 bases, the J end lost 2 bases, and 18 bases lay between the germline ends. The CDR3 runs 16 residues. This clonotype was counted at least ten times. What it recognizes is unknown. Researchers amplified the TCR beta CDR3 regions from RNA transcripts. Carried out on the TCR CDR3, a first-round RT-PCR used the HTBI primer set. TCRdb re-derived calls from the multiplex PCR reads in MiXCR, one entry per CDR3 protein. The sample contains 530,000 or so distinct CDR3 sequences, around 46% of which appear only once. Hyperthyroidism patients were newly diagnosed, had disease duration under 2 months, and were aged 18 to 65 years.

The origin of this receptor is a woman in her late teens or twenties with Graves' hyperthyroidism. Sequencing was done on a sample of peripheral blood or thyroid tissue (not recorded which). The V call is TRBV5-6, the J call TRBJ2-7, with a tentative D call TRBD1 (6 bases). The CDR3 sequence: CASSSDLGAWAYEQYF. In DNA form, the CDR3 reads TGTGCCAGCAGCTCGGATTTGGGGGCATGGGCCTACGAGCAGTACTTC.